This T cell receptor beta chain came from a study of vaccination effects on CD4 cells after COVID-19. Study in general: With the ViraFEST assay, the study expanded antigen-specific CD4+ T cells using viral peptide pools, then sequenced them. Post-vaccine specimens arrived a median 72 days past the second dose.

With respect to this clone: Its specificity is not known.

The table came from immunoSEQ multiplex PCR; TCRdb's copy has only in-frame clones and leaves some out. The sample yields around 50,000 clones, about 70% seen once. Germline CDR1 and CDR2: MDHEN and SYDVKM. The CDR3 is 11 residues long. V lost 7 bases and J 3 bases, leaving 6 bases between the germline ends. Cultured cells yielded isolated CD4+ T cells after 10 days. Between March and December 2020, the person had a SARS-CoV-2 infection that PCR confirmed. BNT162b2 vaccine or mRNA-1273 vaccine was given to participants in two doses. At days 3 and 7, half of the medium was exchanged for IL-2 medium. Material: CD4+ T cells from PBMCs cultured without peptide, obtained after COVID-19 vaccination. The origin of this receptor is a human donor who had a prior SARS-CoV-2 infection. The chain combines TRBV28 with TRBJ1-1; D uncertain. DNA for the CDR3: TGTGCCAGCATTGGGGACACTGAAGCTTTCTTT. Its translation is CASIGDTEAFF.